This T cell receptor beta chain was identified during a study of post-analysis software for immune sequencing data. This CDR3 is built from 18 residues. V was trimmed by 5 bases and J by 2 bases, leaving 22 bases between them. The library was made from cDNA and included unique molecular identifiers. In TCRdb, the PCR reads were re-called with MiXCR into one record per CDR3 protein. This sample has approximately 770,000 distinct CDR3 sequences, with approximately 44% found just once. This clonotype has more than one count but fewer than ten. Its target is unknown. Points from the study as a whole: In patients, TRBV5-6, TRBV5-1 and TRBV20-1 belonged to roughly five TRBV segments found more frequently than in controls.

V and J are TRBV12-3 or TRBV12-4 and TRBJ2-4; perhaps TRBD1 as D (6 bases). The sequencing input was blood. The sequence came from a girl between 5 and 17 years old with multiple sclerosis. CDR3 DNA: TGTGCCAGCAGTAAAAGACCCGAGGGGGAAGTATCCAAAAACATTCAGTACTTC. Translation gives CASSKRPEGEVSKNIQYF.